What follows is one TCR beta chain and its context. Assay used: immunoSEQ multiplex PCR; TCRdb lists only in-frame clones, some missing. The sample has about 680,000 clones; roughly nine tenths are singletons. The V end was cut by 4 bases, the J end by 8 bases, with 9 bases between. The CDR3 spans 12 residues. Germline CDR1 reads PRHDT; CDR2 reads FYEKMQ (reference sequence). CD8 cells classed as naive were CD45RO-negative and positively selected for CCR7, excluding terminally differentiated effector memory CD45RA+ cells. The data derive from a study of shared clonotypes between healthy human individuals.

Source material: naive CD8+ T cells sorted from blood. The V gene is TRBV13, the J gene TRBJ2-1; D is ambiguous. This receptor was identified in a man aged 25 to 45 in good health. The CDR3 loop is CASSSWGDEQFF. CDR3 coding DNA: TGTGCCAGCAGCTCCTGGGGTGATGAGCAGTTCTTC.